Described below is a single T cell receptor beta chain sequence and its context. Its target is not known. Primers included in the PCR were 60 Vbeta and 13 Jbeta primers. Sequencing used immunoSEQ multiplex PCR; TCRdb keeps in-frame clones, though not all of them. This sample has around 150,000 clones; approximately 80% occur once, and the top ten carry about 2%. The V gene lost 1 base and the J gene lost 3 bases, with 19 bases spanning the gap. The CDR3 loop spans 17 amino acids. The data originate from a study of cytomegalovirus exposure and HLA in healthy donors. Whole-study findings and limits: An analysis that was carried out later associated 15,000 to 20,000 TCR beta sequences with HLA alleles at 0.05 false discovery rate. As was reported, the HLA-A and HLA-B alleles of most subjects were accurately predicted from TCR beta sequences.

The specimen sequenced was PBMCs. The chain has TRBV5-3 and TRBJ1-2, with no clear D. TRBV5-3 is reported as an ORF; its role is uncertain. This TCR came from a man younger than 40 in good health and CMV-seronegative. This CDR3 reads CARSLSRRHHPYYGYTF. The CDR3 region has the DNA TGTGCCAGAAGCTTGAGCAGGCGTCATCATCCATACTATGGCTACACCTTC.